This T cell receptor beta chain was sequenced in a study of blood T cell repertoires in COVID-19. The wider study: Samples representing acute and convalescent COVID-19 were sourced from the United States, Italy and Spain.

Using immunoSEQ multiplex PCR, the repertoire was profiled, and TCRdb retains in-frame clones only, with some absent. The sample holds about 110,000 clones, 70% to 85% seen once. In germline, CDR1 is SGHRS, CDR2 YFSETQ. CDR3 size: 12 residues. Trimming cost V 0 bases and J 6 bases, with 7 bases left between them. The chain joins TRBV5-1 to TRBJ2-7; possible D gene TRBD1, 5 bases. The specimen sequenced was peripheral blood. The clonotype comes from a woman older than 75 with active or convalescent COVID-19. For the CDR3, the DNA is TGCGCCAGCAGCTTGGGGGGCTCCGAGCAGTACTTC. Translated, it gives CASSLGGSEQYF.